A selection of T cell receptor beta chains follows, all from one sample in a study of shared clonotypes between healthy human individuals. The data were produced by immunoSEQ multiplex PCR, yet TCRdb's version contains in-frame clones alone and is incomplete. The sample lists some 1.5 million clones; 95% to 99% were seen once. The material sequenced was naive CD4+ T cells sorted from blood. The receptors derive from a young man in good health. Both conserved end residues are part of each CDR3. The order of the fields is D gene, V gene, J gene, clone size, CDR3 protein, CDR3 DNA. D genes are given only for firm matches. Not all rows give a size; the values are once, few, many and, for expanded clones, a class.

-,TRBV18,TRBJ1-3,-,CASSPLPANSGNTIYF,TGTGCCAGCTCACCACTGCCGGCAAACTCTGGAAACACCATATATTTT
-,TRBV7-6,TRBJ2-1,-,CASSRVRSGSNEQFF,TGTGCCAGCAGCCGCGTCCGTTCAGGGAGTAATGAGCAGTTCTTC
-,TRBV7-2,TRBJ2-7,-,CASSLGSIYEQYF,TGTGCCAGCAGCTTAGGATCAATCTACGAGCAGTACTTC
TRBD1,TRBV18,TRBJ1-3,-,CASSALSGTGTSGNTIYF,TGTGCCAGCTCGGCCTTAAGCGGGACAGGGACCTCTGGAAACACCATATATTTT
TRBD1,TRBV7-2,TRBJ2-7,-,CASRQAPGQKSAQYF,TGTGCCAGCAGACAAGCCCCGGGACAGAAGTCCGCGCAGTACTTC
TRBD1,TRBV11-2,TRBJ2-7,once,CASSLGRGRVHEQYF,TGTGCCAGCAGCTTGGGCAGGGGGCGCGTCCACGAGCAGTACTTC
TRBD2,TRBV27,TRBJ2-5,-,CASSTSGTTGETQYF,TGTGCCAGCAGTACTAGCGGGACGACTGGGGAGACCCAGTACTTC
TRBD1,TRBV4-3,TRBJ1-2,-,CASSQGEDRNYGYTF,TGCGCCAGCAGCCAAGGGGAGGACAGGAACTATGGCTACACCTTC
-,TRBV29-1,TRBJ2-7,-,CSVRETDSGQYF,TGCAGCGTTAGGGAGACAGACTCGGGGCAGTACTTC
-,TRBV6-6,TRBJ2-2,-,CASSPPSGGWAGELFF,TGTGCCAGCAGTCCCCCTTCCGGGGGTTGGGCCGGGGAGCTGTTTTTT
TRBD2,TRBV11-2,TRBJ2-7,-,CASSQTGLAGGSSTYEQYF,TGTGCCAGCAGCCAAACTGGACTAGCGGGAGGGAGCTCTACCTACGAGCAGTACTTC
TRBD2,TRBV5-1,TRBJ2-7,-,CASSLTSGTLSYEQYF,TGCGCCAGCAGCTTGACTAGCGGGACCCTATCCTACGAGCAGTACTTC
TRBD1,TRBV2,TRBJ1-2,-,CASRLTGGLHGYTF,TGTGCCAGCAGACTGACAGGGGGTCTCCATGGCTACACCTTC
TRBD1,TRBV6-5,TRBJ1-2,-,CASTRDRGYGYTF,TGTGCCAGCACGAGGGACAGGGGGTATGGCTACACCTTC
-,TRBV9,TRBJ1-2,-,CASSPLGGDYGYTF,TGTGCCAGCAGCCCTTTAGGGGGAGACTATGGCTACACCTTC
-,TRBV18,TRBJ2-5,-,CASSPLPGKETQYF,TGTGCCAGCTCACCTTTACCAGGGAAAGAGACCCAGTACTTC
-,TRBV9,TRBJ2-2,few,CASSVAHTGELFF,TGTGCCAGCAGCGTAGCTCACACCGGGGAGCTGTTTTTT
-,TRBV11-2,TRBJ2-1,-,CASSWKGVSEQFF,TGTGCCAGCAGCTGGAAGGGAGTTAGTGAGCAGTTCTTC
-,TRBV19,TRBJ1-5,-,CASSESHEPQHF,TGTGCCAGTAGTGAAAGTCATGAGCCCCAGCATTTT
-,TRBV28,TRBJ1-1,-,CASPRGLNTEAFF,TGTGCCAGCCCCAGGGGACTGAACACTGAAGCTTTCTTT
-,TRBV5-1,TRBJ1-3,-,CASSLEAGGNTIYF,TGCGCCAGCAGCTTGGAAGCGGGGGGAAACACCATATATTTT
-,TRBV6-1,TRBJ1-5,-,CASSEVSGRRNQPQHF,TGTGCCAGCAGTGAAGTGTCAGGGAGGCGCAATCAGCCCCAGCATTTT
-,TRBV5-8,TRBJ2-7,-,CASSRIRGEQYF,TGTGCCAGCAGCCGCATACGTGGGGAGCAGTACTTC
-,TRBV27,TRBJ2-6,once,CASSVSGRIGSWANVLTF,TGTGCCAGCAGTGTCTCGGGTCGGATCGGTTCGTGGGCCAACGTCCTGACTTTC
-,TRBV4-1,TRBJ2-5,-,CASSDTGLVVETQYF,TGCGCCAGCAGCGATACAGGGTTAGTTGTAGAGACCCAGTACTTC
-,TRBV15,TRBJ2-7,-,CATSRGVRSEQYF,TGTGCCACCAGCAGAGGGGTAAGGTCCGAGCAGTACTTC
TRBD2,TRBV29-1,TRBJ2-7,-,CSVDLSGREYF,TGCAGCGTTGACCTTAGCGGGAGGGAGTACTTC
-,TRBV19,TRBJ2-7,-,CASSLLGNYEQYF,TGTGCCAGTAGTCTCCTGGGTAACTACGAGCAGTACTTC
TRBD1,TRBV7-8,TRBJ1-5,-,CASSPRLGTVNQPQHF,TGTGCCAGCAGCCCCCGACTCGGGACAGTCAATCAGCCCCAGCATTTT
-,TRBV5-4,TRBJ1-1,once,CASSSTVGAEAFF,TGTGCCAGCAGCTCGACGGTCGGGGCTGAAGCTTTCTTT
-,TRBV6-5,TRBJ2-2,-,CARKEPTGPGELFF,TGTGCCAGGAAAGAACCAACAGGGCCCGGGGAGCTGTTTTTT
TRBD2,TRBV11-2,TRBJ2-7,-,CASKRGRTGLGEQYF,TGTGCCAGCAAACGGGGACGGACGGGACTAGGCGAGCAGTACTTC
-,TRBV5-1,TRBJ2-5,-,CASSFAGQETQYF,TGCGCCAGCAGCTTCGCAGGTCAAGAGACCCAGTACTTC
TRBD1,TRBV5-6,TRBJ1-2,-,CASSSPGTGSWNYGYTF,TGTGCCAGCAGCTCCCCCGGGACAGGGTCTTGGAACTATGGCTACACCTTC
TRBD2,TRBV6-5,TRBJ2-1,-,CASSLLTSGIYNEQFF,TGTGCCAGCAGTTTGCTAACTAGCGGGATTTACAATGAGCAGTTCTTC
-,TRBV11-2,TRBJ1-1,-,CASTVQGVDLNTEAFF,TGTGCCAGCACCGTCCAAGGGGTAGACTTGAACACTGAAGCTTTCTTT
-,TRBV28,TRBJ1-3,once,CASGSGGIGNTIYF,TGTGCCAGCGGCTCGGGGGGGATTGGAAACACCATATATTTT
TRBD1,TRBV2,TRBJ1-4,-,CASSSGGINEKLFF,TGTGCCAGCAGTTCAGGGGGCATTAATGAAAAACTGTTTTTT
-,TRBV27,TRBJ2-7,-,CASSLGSASYEQYF,TGTGCCAGCAGTTTAGGATCGGCCTCCTACGAGCAGTACTTC
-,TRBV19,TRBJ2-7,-,CASSIVYGSYEQYF,TGTGCCAGTAGTATAGTTTACGGCTCCTACGAGCAGTACTTC
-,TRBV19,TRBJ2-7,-,CASRERGNLKYEQYF,TGTGCCAGTAGGGAACGGGGGAATCTTAAATACGAGCAGTACTTC
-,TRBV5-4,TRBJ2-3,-,CASSFPDSTDTQYF,TGTGCCAGCAGCTTCCCGGATAGCACAGATACGCAGTATTTT
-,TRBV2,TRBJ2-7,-,CASRRERGNEQYF,TGTGCCAGCAGGCGGGAAAGGGGTAACGAGCAGTACTTC
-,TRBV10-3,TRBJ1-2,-,CAISDPFWGAGEGYTF,TGTGCCATCAGTGACCCCTTTTGGGGGGCTGGGGAGGGCTACACCTTC